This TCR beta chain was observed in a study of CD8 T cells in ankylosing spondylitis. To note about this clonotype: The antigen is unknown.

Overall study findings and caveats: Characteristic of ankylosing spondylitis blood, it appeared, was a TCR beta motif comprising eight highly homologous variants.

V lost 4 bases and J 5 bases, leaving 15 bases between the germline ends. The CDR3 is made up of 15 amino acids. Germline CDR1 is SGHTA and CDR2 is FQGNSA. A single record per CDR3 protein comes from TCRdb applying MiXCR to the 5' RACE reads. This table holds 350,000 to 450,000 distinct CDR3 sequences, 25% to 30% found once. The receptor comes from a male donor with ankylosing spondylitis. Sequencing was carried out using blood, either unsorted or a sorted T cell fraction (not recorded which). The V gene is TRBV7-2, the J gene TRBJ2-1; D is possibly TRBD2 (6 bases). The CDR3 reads CASSWAGTGNNEQFF. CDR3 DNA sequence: TGTGCCAGCAGCTGGGCGGGAACGGGAAACAATGAGCAGTTCTTC.